The next 20 T cell receptor beta chains were all read from a single sample in a study of blood T cells in healthy people across ages. Then a second PCR, running about 6 to 11 cycles, was carried out with a sample-barcoded 5' primer and a J-beta primer mix. TCRdb reanalysed the 5' RACE reads using MiXCR and keeps one entry per CDR3 protein. The sample holds 1.4 million to 1.5 million distinct CDR3 sequences, roughly 40% seen once. Sequencing was done on a sample of blood. The receptors stem from a woman in her late teens or twenties in good health.

There are a few counts of this clonotype. V is TRBV5-6 and J is TRBJ2-1; 7 bases map to TRBD1. The CDR3 loop spans 15 amino acids. The germline gives CDR1 SGHDT, CDR2 YYEEEE. Unmatched junction bases numbered 5, after V lost 3 bases and J lost 2 bases. CDR3: CASSYRGPTYNEQFF. The CDR3, as DNA: TGTGCCAGCAGCTACAGGGGACCCACCTACAATGAGCAGTTCTTC. The full variable domain, its missing parts supplied by reference TRBV5-6 and TRBJ2-1, is DAGVTQSPTHLIKTRGQQVTLRCSPKSGHDTVSWYQQALGQGPQFIFQYYEEEERQRGNFPDRFSGHQFPNYSSELNVNALLLGDSALYLCASSYRGPTYNEQFFGPGTRLTVL.

This clonotype was detected a few times. The chain combines TRBV6-2 or TRBV6-3 with TRBJ2-1; weak D call: TRBD2 (5 bases). The CDR3 totals 15 residues. V dropped 5 bases and J dropped 6 bases, with 17 bases sitting between them. Looked up from germline, CDR1 is MNHEY and CDR2 is SVGEGT. The CDR3 here is CASSPRGRTSNEQFF. CDR3 sequence (DNA): TGTGCCAGCAGTCCGCGAGGGAGAACGAGCAATGAGCAGTTCTTC.

J is TRBJ2-4 and V is TRBV28, with D perhaps assigned TRBD1 or TRBD2 (5 bases each). This CDR3 region has 14 residues. CDR1 MDHEN and CDR2 SYDVKM come from the germline V gene. V lost 2 bases and J 8 bases, leaving 13 bases between the germline ends. CDR3 loop: CASSLVGVADIQYF. In DNA form, the CDR3 reads TGTGCCAGCAGTTTAGTGGGGGTCGCAGACATTCAGTACTTC. Using reference TRBV28 and TRBJ2-4 for the parts outside the CDR3, the full variable domain is DVKVTQSSRYLVKRTGEKVFLECVQDMDHENMFWYRQDPGLGLRLIYFSYDVKMKEKGDIPEGYSVSREKKERFSLILESASTNQTSMYLCASSLVGVADIQYFGAGTRLSVL.

V is TRBV28 and J is TRBJ2-7; 9 bases fit TRBD1. Germline CDR1 reads MDHEN; CDR2 reads SYDVKM. Trimming took 6 bases from V and 2 from J; bases not matched to a gene: 5. This CDR3 is built from 14 residues. The DNA for the CDR3 is TGTGCCAGCAGATGGACAGGGGAAACCTACGAGCAGTACTTC. Translating gives CASRWTGETYEQYF. The whole variable domain, filled in from reference TRBV28 and TRBJ2-7, reads DVKVTQSSRYLVKRTGEKVFLECVQDMDHENMFWYRQDPGLGLRLIYFSYDVKMKEKGDIPEGYSVSREKKERFSLILESASTNQTSMYLCASRWTGETYEQYFGPGTRLTVT.

This clonotype was detected a few times. The chain carries TRBV6-1 and TRBJ2-3, with a weak D call TRBD1 (5 bases). CDR1 and CDR2 (germline): MNHNS, SASEGT. The CDR3 extends over 17 amino acids. V was pared by 6 bases and J by 0 bases, with 19 bases between. This chain's CDR3 is CASRRGRRQTSTDTQYF. The DNA for the CDR3 is TGTGCCAGCAGACGCGGACGGCGACAGACTAGCACAGATACGCAGTATTTT.

This rearrangement joins TRBV7-3 to TRBJ2-5; 8 nucleotides align to TRBD2. The germline gives CDR1 SGHTA, CDR2 FQGTGA. The CDR3 runs 15 residues. V lost 6 bases to trimming and J lost 11 bases; unmatched junction nucleotides: 17. As DNA, the CDR3 is TGTGCCAGCAGGGTAGCGGGGAGCCATTACAATGAGCAGTACTTC. It codes for CASRVAGSHYNEQYF.

This clonotype has a handful of counts. This chain links TRBV28 with TRBJ2-1; D is perhaps TRBD2 (6 bases). Germline V gene data show CDR1 as MDHEN and CDR2 as SYDVKM. V lost 4 bases, J lost 2 bases, and 6 bases lay in between. The CDR3 contains 13 residues. The CDR3 coding sequence is TGTGCCAGCAGTTGGGGGGCCTACAATGAGCAGTTCTTC. Encoded protein: CASSWGAYNEQFF. The full variable domain, with the rest looked up from reference TRBV28 and TRBJ2-1, is DVKVTQSSRYLVKRTGEKVFLECVQDMDHENMFWYRQDPGLGLRLIYFSYDVKMKEKGDIPEGYSVSREKKERFSLILESASTNQTSMYLCASSWGAYNEQFFGPGTRLTVL.

This rearrangement joins TRBV9 to TRBJ2-7; 8 bases are a match to TRBD2. Looked up from germline, CDR1 is SGDLS and CDR2 is YYNGEE. The trim removed 7 bases at V and 4 bases at J, leaving 13 bases unmatched. CDR3 size: 15 residues. CDR3 bases: TGTGCCAGCTCACCGGGAACTAGCGGAGATTACGAGCAGTACTTC. Translation: CASSPGTSGDYEQYF. The entire variable domain, with the rest obtained from reference TRBV9 and TRBJ2-7, is as follows: DSGVTQTPKHLITATGQRVTLRCSPRSGDLSVYWYQQSLDQGLQFLIQYYNGEERAKGNILERFSAQQFPDLHSELNLSSLELGDSALYFCASSPGTSGDYEQYFGPGTRLTVT.

This clonotype was picked up a small number of times. This rearrangement joins TRBV5-1 to TRBJ1-1; TRBD1 might be the D (6 bases). Germline V gene lookup returns CDR1 SGHRS and CDR2 YFSETQ. The CDR3 loop spans 14 amino acids. Trimming stripped 3 bases from V and 3 bases from J, with 12 bases between. The CDR3 DNA is TGCGCCAGCAGCTCCGGACAGTATGACACTGAAGCTTTCTTT. It codes for CASSSGQYDTEAFF.

The chain joins TRBV27 to TRBJ1-2; 7 bases line up with TRBD1. Germline CDR1 is MNHEY and CDR2 is SMNVEV (reference sequence). The trim removed 4 bases at V and 4 bases at J, leaving 9 bases unmatched. There are 15 residues in the CDR3. CDR3 DNA: TGTGCCAGCAGTTCTCCGCAGACAGGGTTCTATGGCTACACCTTC. As protein: CASSSPQTGFYGYTF.

The V gene is TRBV24-1, the J gene TRBJ2-7; D may correspond to TRBD1 or TRBD2 (5 bases each). The J call may not be correct, given that the DNA end is closer to TRBJ2-5. Germline V lookup: CDR1 KGHDR, CDR2 SFDVKD. The CDR3 is 14 amino acids. This chain's CDR3 is CATSDFGTLETQYF. CDR3 DNA sequence: TGTGCCACCAGTGATTTCGGGACCCTGGAGACCCAGTACTTC.

The V call is TRBV3-1, the J call TRBJ2-3; either TRBD1 or TRBD2 may supply D (6 bases each). The V gene lost 4 bases and the J gene lost 2 bases, with 16 bases spanning the gap. This CDR3 has 16 amino acids. Germline V lookup: CDR1 LGHDT, CDR2 YNNKEL (reference sequence). CDR3 in DNA: TGTGCCAGCAGCCTCAGGGGCGGGACGCTCACAGATACGCAGTATTTT. It yields the protein CASSLRGGTLTDTQYF.

The V call is TRBV30, the J call TRBJ2-3, with 8 positions matching TRBD2. Trimming at V came to 1 base and at J to 5 bases, leaving 5 bases not matched to a gene. The CDR3 is 14 residues long. In germline, CDR1 is GTSNPN, CDR2 SVGIG (reference sequence). The CDR3 reads CAWSAGLGEDTQYF. As DNA, the CDR3 is TGTGCCTGGAGTGCGGGACTAGGAGAAGATACGCAGTATTTT.

This clonotype was observed a handful of times. This rearrangement joins TRBV4-2 to TRBJ2-3; 8 bases line up with TRBD2. Germline CDR1 and CDR2: LGHNA and YNFKEQ. The CDR3 is made up of 17 amino acids. Trimming removed 1 base from V and 2 bases from J; junction bases left unmatched: 8. The CDR3 reads CASSQGTSRLDTDTQYF. CDR3 in DNA: TGTGCCAGCAGCCAAGGGACTAGCCGGTTAGACACAGATACGCAGTATTTT.

The V and J genes are TRBV28 and TRBJ2-5; unclear D gene. Germline values: CDR1 MDHEN, CDR2 SYDVKM. There are 13 residues in the CDR3. The V and J ends lost 8 bases and 2 bases respectively, with 12 bases between them. As DNA, the CDR3 is TGTGCCAGCGCTGCGCCCAAGCAAGAGACCCAGTACTTC. Protein product: CASAAPKQETQYF.

This clonotype has just a few counts. The chain uses TRBV20-1 and TRBJ2-3, with TRBD2 matching over 12 bases. Germline V gene sequence: CDR1 DFQATT, CDR2 SNEGSKA (reference sequence). The CDR3 runs 18 residues. The V gene end was trimmed by 2 bases and the J gene end by 2 bases; junction bases not matched to a gene: 11. The CDR3 DNA reads as TGCAGTGCTAGACCCTCAGGGGGACTAGCGGGCATCACAGATACGCAGTATTTT. Protein product: CSARPSGGLAGITDTQYF.

The V gene is TRBV27, the J gene TRBJ2-3, with D unclear. Between the trimmed V and J ends, which lost 7 bases and 6 bases, there was a span of 8 bases. The CDR3 has 11 residues. Germline V gene data show CDR1 as MNHEY and CDR2 as SMNVEV (reference sequence). CDR3: CASTIGDTQYF. The CDR3 DNA is TGTGCCAGCACCATCGGGGATACGCAGTATTTT.

This clonotype has a count of ten or more. The V call is TRBV29-1, the J call TRBJ1-2, with D unresolved. Germline lookup yields CDR1 SQVTM and CDR2 ANQGSEA. Trimming took off 3 bases at V and 8 bases at J, with 7 bases between the two ends. The CDR3 covers 10 residues. The CDR3: CSVDTVGYTF. The CDR3, as DNA: TGCAGCGTTGATACGGTGGGCTACACCTTC.

This sequence joins TRBV13 and TRBJ1-1, with a weak D call TRBD1 (5 bases). Trimming shortened V by 5 bases and J by 11 bases, and 12 bases separated the two germline ends. This CDR3 comprises 11 residues. Germline loops: CDR1 PRHDT, CDR2 FYEKMQ (reference sequence). This CDR3 is CASSPDHRAFF. Written as DNA, the CDR3 is TGTGCCAGCAGCCCAGACCACAGGGCTTTCTTT. Full variable domain (missing parts from reference TRBV13 and TRBJ1-1): AAGVIQSPRHLIKEKRETATLKCYPIPRHDTVYWYQQGPGQDPQFLISFYEKMQSDKGSIPDRFSAQQFSDYHSELNMSSLELGDSALYFCASSPDHRAFFGQGTRLTVV.

Written as DNA, the CDR3 is TGCAGTGCCAACAACAGGGTTATAGATGAGCAGTTCTTC. Protein sequence: CSANNRVIDEQFF. The rearrangement joins TRBV20-1 to TRBJ2-1, with D maybe TRBD1 (6 bases). This CDR3 comprises 13 residues. V lost 6 bases and J 8 bases, leaving 17 bases between the germline ends. Germline CDR1 is DFQATT and CDR2 is SNEGSKA (reference sequence).